This TCR beta chain was documented in a study of tumor-infiltrating lymphocytes in primary liver carcinoma. CDR1 SNHLY and CDR2 FYNNEI come from the germline V gene. This CDR3 is 15 amino acids long. Co-extracted RNA and DNA came from about 19-30 mg of unsorted bulk tissue. Concerning this clonotype: An end of the junction does not agree with germline; a read error may underlie this.

From roughly 0.45 ug total RNA, TCR beta cDNA was generated with a primer in the constant region. Nested multiplex PCR, run for three rounds with slightly modified ARM-PCR, yielded TCR beta libraries. With TRBV1-TRBV30 forward primers and a C-beta reverse primer, the first two PCR rounds were run for roughly 9 cycles each. TCRdb reanalysed the multiplex PCR reads using MiXCR and keeps one entry per CDR3 protein. The repertoire includes approximately 53,000 distinct CDR3 sequences, about 77% of them detected once, and 24% sits in the top ten. The specimen was liver tumor tissue from sampling region 5. Subset here: tumor region T5, tumor centre. The chain carries TRBV2 and TRBJ2-2; perhaps D is TRBD1 or TRBD2 (5 bases each). The receptor comes from a man aged 35 to 55 with primary liver carcinoma and hepatitis B virus infection. The CDR3 nucleotides read TGTACCAGCGGCCCGACAGTCTCTAACACCGGGGAGCTGTCTTTT. This gives the protein CTSGPTVSNTGELSF.